This T cell receptor beta chain was sequenced for a study of shared clonotypes between healthy human individuals (dated by TCRdb to 2018 to 2021). In the study overall: A few men and two women, aged 18 to 49 years, made up the cohort. For each donor, CD4 naive and CD4 memory were each run on three plates, CD8 naive on two plates, and CD8 memory on one plate. To estimate repertoire size and how much clonotype sharing occurs between individuals, the study deeply sequenced the blood TCR repertoires of roughly 5 healthy adults. Different laboratories and diverse techniques were used to prepare libraries and sequence TCR repertoires, to increase sequencing depth and limit assay-specific biases. Per donor, leukapheresis produced somewhere between about 0.8 and 9 billion PBMCs.

Broader findings and caveats from the paper: Compared with non-shared clonotypes, the clonotypes found in all four sorted-subset donors had higher generation probabilities. Estimated clonotype richness was generally larger for naive than for memory subsets. Pairwise subsampling led to the expectation that sequencing depth would affect the degree of clonotype sharing among donors. When a few donors were compared, the shared fraction of clonotypes was around 5% for naive CD4, 3.5% for naive CD8, 2.3% for memory CD4, and around 0.37% for memory CD8. Because the study included a small number of donors, the genetic and exposure-history diversity represented was limited. Only blood was sampled, and tissue TCR repertoires likely differ from those in blood. Even with the large sequencing depth, rarefaction of the sorted-subset datasets indicated that sequencing was incomplete.

To note about this clone: Which antigen it targets is not known. No clone much larger than this one lies a single base away; base qualities are absent.

The donors were healthy, HIV-negative adults who had no recently reported acute infections or vaccinations. Only Caucasian adults living in Nashville, Tennessee, USA were represented among the donors. Magnetic negative selection was used to enrich CD4+ T cells, after which naive cells were positively selected on CD45RA and the negative fraction became the memory subset. After blood collection by leukapheresis, PBMCs were isolated using Ficoll-Histopaque density gradient centrifugation and then cryopreserved in the vapor phase of liquid nitrogen. Analytical flow cytometry was used to check the purity and quantity of each magnetically sorted T cell population. Genomic DNA was isolated from every sorted fraction and measured by UV absorbance on a Nanodrop 2000c. According to the germline V gene, CDR1 reads SGDLS and CDR2 reads YYNGEE. Inclusive of the bounding cysteine and phenylalanine, the CDR3 is 16 residues long. Of the read, only the CDR3 DNA is kept; its 48 bases are in frame from base 1.

Using the deep immunoSEQ assay, multiplex PCR amplified TCR CDR3 regions from genomic DNA. Genomic DNA extracted from each cell subset was distributed evenly over all wells of several immunoSEQ 96-well plates, and each plate served as one replicate. Each replicate PCR for sorted subsets received around 200 ng genomic DNA, equal to roughly 30,000 T cell genomes. Purified libraries were quantified with a Qubit 3.0 fluorometer, sized on a Bioanalyzer 2100, and re-quantified with the KAPA Library Quantification kit. Each immunoSEQ 96-well plate was sequenced on its own single-read 150-cycle Illumina NextSeq 550 flow cell. Under the source paper's analysis protocol: Because the immunoSEQ output included only junctional sequences and no quality scores, the filtering could not be the same as the filtering used for full-length reads. Sequences were annotated with PyIR, a Python wrapper for IgBLAST v1.9, and V/J genes and CDR3 were assigned using IMGT germline references. Any read was removed if the V/J assignment was weak (E-value above 1e-6), the CDR3 was missing, or the read contained stop codons, out-of-frame junctions, or ambiguous translated residues. V3J clonotypes were defined by identical inferred V gene, J gene, and CDR3 amino acid sequence. Percentage overlap between repertoires was computed as shared unique clonotypes divided by the size of the smaller repertoire. Richness of each repertoire was evaluated using RTK rarefaction, the Chao1 estimator, and Recon v2.1 estimates of unobserved clonotypes. For all TCRbeta clonotypes obtained by the gDNA method from several donors, generation probabilities were computed with OLGA. This is the immuneACCESS table as TCRdb keeps it, with only in-frame sequences that have V and J called. A part of the clones is gone; compared with another copy, unresolved V genes explain less than half, and the rest is unexplained. V and J calls and clone size follow that table, whereas D and trimming were derived from the DNA. The sample contains more than 900,000 clones, around 78% of them found a single time. The biggest ten clones account for 0.6% to 0.75% of the sample.

The sequenced sample was memory CD4+ T cells from PBMCs. Read against the paper, the sample's cell subset or site label means: CD45RA-negative fraction. This sequence uses TRBV9 and TRBJ2-5, with 12 bases in between that match TRBD2. The tail of the sequence fits TRBJ2-7 better, so the J call may be wrong. The TCR comes from a man younger than 30 in good health. Some clones in this sample may be carry-over from other donors' samples. The CDR3 has the sequence CASSEGPGLAGYEQYF. The DNA is TGTGCCAGCAGCGAAGGTCCGGGACTAGCGGGCTACGAGCAGTACTTC.